The 15 T cell receptor beta chains reported below all come from one sample, sequenced in a study of blood T cell repertoires in COVID-19. Clones were sequenced by immunoSEQ multiplex PCR, and TCRdb holds only the in-frame ones, with some missing. The repertoire holds around 300,000 clones, 88% seen once, with about 3% in the top ten. The sample consisted of PBMCs or T cells enriched from blood (not recorded which). These TCRs come from a woman in her 50s who had recovered from COVID-19.

This chain connects TRBV6-9 to TRBJ1-2; no clear D. Deletions cut 4 bases from V and 2 bases from J, with 11 bases between. The CDR3 contains 14 residues. Germline assignment: CDR1 MNHGY and CDR2 SVAAGI. The CDR3 DNA is TGTGCCAGCAGTTCAGGTGAGCCAAACTATGGCTACACCTTC. The encoded protein is CASSSGEPNYGYTF.

The V call is TRBV6-5, the J call TRBJ2-7, with TRBD2 matching over 10 bases. Germline CDR1 reads MNHEY; CDR2 reads SVGAGI. The length of the CDR3 is 15 residues. J gave up 2 bases and V 6 bases, and 7 bases lay outside the gene matches. The CDR3, as DNA: TGTGCCAGCAGGAGCAGCGGGGGGGAAGCCTACGAGCAGTACTTC. This gives the protein CASRSSGGEAYEQYF.

This clone has just one count. This chain uses TRBV6-2 or TRBV6-3 with TRBJ2-1, with 13 bases that match TRBD2. Trimming removed 5 bases from V and 4 bases from J; junction bases left unmatched: 8. Germline V gene lookup returns CDR1 MNHEY and CDR2 SVGEGT. The CDR3 consists of 17 residues. In DNA, the CDR3 is TGTGCCAGCAGTCTTCGGACTAGCGGGGGATTATACAATGAGCAGTTCTTC. This translates into CASSLRTSGGLYNEQFF.

The V gene is TRBV18, the J gene TRBJ2-2; 9 bases align to TRBD2. This CDR3 has 16 residues. Germline CDR1 KGHSH, CDR2 LQKENI. The junction had 7 bases not matched to a gene; V was cut back by 6 bases and J by 2 bases. CDR3 amino acids: CASSAELAGNTGELFF. DNA of the CDR3: TGTGCCAGCTCTGCTGAACTAGCGGGTAACACCGGGGAGCTGTTTTTT.

The V call is TRBV5-1, the J call TRBJ2-7; TRBD2 matches at 11 bases. Germline lookup yields CDR1 SGHRS and CDR2 YFSETQ. The CDR3 loop spans 15 amino acids. Unmatched junction bases numbered 6, after V lost 4 bases and J lost 3 bases. Here the CDR3 DNA reads TGCGCCAGCAGCACCGGGACTAGCGGATACTACGAGCAGTACTTC. This encodes CASSTGTSGYYEQYF.

This chain joins TRBV28 and TRBJ1-4, with 10 bases aligning to TRBD1. The CDR3 sequence is 15 residues long. Germline CDR1 and CDR2: MDHEN and SYDVKM. V lost 5 bases and J lost 8; bases outside the gene matches: 8. CDR3 sequence: CASSPQTGGREKLFF. In nucleotides, the CDR3 is TGTGCCAGCAGTCCCCAGACAGGGGGCCGGGAAAAACTGTTTTTT.

V usage is TRBV28 and J usage is TRBJ2-3, with 10 bases matching TRBD1. The V segment lost 5 bases and the J segment 1 base; nucleotides outside the gene matches: 3. Per the germline V gene, CDR1 is MDHEN and CDR2 is SYDVKM. This CDR3 has 15 amino acids. The CDR3: CASSGGTGGTDTQYF. The CDR3 DNA follows: TGTGCCAGCAGTGGGGGGACAGGGGGCACAGATACGCAGTATTTT.

V gene TRBV7-2 combines with J gene TRBJ2-5, with TRBD2 as a possible D gene (6 bases). V was cut by 5 bases and J by 2 bases, with 12 bases left in between. The CDR3 consists of 14 residues. In germline, CDR1 is SGHTA, CDR2 FQGNSA. For the CDR3, the DNA is TGTGCCAGCAGCCGCTCTAGCGTACAAGAGACCCAGTACTTC. It codes for CASSRSSVQETQYF.

The chain employs TRBV7-9 and TRBJ2-1; 9 bases fit TRBD1. V lost 5 bases, J lost 0 bases, and 11 bases stayed unmatched. From germline, CDR1 is SEHNR and CDR2 FQNEAQ (reference sequence). The CDR3 covers 18 residues. The CDR3 loop reads CASSTGTGTLSSYNEQFF. The CDR3 coding sequence is TGTGCCAGCAGCACCGGGACAGGGACCTTAAGCTCCTACAATGAGCAGTTCTTC.

The chain combines TRBV29-1 with TRBJ2-7; TRBD2 is a possible D gene (7 bases). Trimming cost V 1 base and J 7 bases, with 23 bases left between them. This CDR3 is 16 amino acids long. Germline loops: CDR1 SQVTM, CDR2 ANQGSEA. CDR3 sequence (DNA): TGCAGCGTTGAAGGGGGGGCAGTTGGCGGGAGCGGTGAGCAGTACTTC. Its translation: CSVEGGAVGGSGEQYF.

The chain employs TRBV2 and TRBJ1-1, with a tentative D call TRBD1 (6 bases). Germline loops: CDR1 SNHLY, CDR2 FYNNEI. This CDR3 contains 14 residues. V lost 5 bases and J 4 bases, leaving 14 bases between the germline ends. In DNA form, the CDR3 reads TGTGCCAGCAGTAGAGAACAGGGTGTCACTGAAGCTTTCTTT. It translates to CASSREQGVTEAFF.

The V and J genes are TRBV6-5 and TRBJ1-3, with 8 bases fitting TRBD1. The germline gives CDR1 MNHEY, CDR2 SVGAGI. The CDR3 is made up of 14 amino acids. After removal of 2 bases from V and 9 bases from J, the junction contained 6 bases not matched to a gene. The CDR3 region has the DNA TGTGCCAGCAGTTACACAGGACAGGGTGGCACCATATATTTT. Its translation is CASSYTGQGGTIYF.

The DNA of the CDR3 is TGCGCCAGCAGTGAGTCTTTCGACGAGCAGTACTTC. Protein product: CASSESFDEQYF. The rearrangement uses TRBV10-2 and TRBJ2-7; unclear D gene. The CDR3 has 12 residues. The germline V gene encodes CDR1 WSHSY and CDR2 SAAADI. Trimming cost V 0 bases and J 5 bases, with 5 bases left between them.

The chain joins TRBV30 to TRBJ1-2; 7 bases fit TRBD1. The CDR3 runs to 14 residues. Per germline, CDR1 GTSNPN and CDR2 SVGIG (reference sequence). V trimming: 0 bases; J trimming: 7 bases; junction bases outside the gene matches: 8. The CDR3 loop is CAWSVRGGRGGYTF. The DNA of the CDR3 is TGTGCCTGGAGTGTACGAGGGGGCAGGGGTGGCTACACCTTC.

The V and J genes are TRBV2 and TRBJ2-2; D unclear. This CDR3 comprises 14 residues. Trimming took off 2 bases at V and 2 bases at J, with 6 bases between the two ends. Germline CDR1 is SNHLY and CDR2 is FYNNEI. The CDR3 loop is CASSEIRNTGELFF. CDR3 DNA: TGTGCCAGCAGTGAAATTAGAAACACCGGGGAGCTGTTTTTT.